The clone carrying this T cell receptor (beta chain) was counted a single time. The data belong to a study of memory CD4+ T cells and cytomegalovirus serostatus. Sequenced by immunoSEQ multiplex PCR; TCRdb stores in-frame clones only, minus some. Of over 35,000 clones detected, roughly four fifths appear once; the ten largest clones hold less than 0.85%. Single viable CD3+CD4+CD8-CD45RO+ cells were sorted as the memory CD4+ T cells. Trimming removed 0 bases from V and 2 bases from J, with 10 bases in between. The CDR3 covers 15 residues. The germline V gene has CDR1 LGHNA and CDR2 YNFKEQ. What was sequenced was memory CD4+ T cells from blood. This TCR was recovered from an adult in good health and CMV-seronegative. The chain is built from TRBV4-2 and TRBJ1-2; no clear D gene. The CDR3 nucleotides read TGTGCCAGCAGCCAAGACCCGGGGAGGAACTATGGCTACACCTTC. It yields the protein CASSQDPGRNYGYTF.